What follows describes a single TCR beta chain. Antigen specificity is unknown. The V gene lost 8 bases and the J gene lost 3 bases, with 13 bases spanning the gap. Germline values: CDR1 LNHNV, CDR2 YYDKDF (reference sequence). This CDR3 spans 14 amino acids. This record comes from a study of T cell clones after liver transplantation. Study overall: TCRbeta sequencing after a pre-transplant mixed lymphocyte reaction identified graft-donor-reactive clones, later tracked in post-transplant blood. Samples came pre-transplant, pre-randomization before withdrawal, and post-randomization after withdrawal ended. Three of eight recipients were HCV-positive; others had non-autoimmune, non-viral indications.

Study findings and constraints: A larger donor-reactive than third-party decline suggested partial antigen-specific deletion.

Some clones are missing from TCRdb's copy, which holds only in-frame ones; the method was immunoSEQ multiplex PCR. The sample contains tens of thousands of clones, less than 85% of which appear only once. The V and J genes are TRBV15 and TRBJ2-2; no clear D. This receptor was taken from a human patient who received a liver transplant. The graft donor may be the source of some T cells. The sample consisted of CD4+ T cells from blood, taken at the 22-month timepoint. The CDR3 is CATQRGTDTGELFF. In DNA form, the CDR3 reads TGTGCCACCCAGAGAGGTACGGACACCGGGGAGCTGTTTTTT.